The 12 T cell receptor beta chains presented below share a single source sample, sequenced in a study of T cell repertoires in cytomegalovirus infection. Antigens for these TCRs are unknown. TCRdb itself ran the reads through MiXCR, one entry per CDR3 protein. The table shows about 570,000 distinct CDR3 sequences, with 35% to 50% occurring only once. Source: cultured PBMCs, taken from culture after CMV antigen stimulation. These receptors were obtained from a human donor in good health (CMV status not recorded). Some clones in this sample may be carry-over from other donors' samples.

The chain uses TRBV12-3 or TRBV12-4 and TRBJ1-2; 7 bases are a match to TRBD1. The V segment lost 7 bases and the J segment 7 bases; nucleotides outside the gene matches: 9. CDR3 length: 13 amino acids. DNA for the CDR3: TGTGCCAGCAACGCCGGGACAGTGACTGGCTACACCTTC. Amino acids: CASNAGTVTGYTF.

CDR3: CASSHPGQGAYEQYF. The CDR3 coding sequence is TGTGCCAGCAGCCACCCCGGGCAGGGGGCCTACGAGCAGTACTTC. The chain links TRBV7-4 to TRBJ2-7; 7 bases line up with TRBD1. The CDR3 runs 15 residues. The trim removed 5 bases at V and 2 bases at J, leaving 9 bases unmatched. The germline V gene has CDR1 SGHVT and CDR2 SQSDAQ. The full variable domain, in which reference TRBV7-4 and TRBJ2-7 provide the parts outside the CDR3, is GAGVSQSPRYKVAKRGRDVALRCDSISGHVTLYWYRQTLGQGSEVLTYSQSDAQRDKSGRPSGRFSAERPERSVSTLKIQRTEQGDSAVYLCASSHPGQGAYEQYFGPGTRLTVT.

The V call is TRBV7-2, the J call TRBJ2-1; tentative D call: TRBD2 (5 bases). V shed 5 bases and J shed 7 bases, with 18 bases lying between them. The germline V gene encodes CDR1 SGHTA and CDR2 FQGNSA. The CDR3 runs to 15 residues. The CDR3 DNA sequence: TGTGCCAGCAGCACACACGGAACTAGTGGGAATGAGCAGTTCTTC. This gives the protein CASSTHGTSGNEQFF.

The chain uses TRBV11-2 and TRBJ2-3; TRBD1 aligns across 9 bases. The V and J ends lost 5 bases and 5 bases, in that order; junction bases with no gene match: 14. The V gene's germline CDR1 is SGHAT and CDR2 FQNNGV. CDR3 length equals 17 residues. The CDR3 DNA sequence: TGTGCCAGCAGCCTGAGGGGGGGGACAGGGCCAATAGATACGCAGTATTTT. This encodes CASSLRGGTGPIDTQYF.

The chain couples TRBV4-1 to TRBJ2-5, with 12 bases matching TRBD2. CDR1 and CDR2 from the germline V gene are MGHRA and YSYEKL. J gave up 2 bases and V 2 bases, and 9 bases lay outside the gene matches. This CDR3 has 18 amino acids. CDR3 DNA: TGCGCCAGCAGCCAAAACCGAGGACTAGCGGGGAAACAAGAGACCCAGTACTTC. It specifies CASSQNRGLAGKQETQYF.

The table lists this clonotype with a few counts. The CDR3 here is CASSRWGGNTEAFF. The CDR3 bases are TGTGCCAGCAGCCGCTGGGGGGGGAACACTGAAGCTTTCTTT. V gene TRBV5-5 combines with J gene TRBJ1-1; possible D gene TRBD1, 5 bases. The CDR3 runs to 14 residues. The germline CDR1 and CDR2 sequences are SGHKS and YYEKEE (reference sequence). The V end lost 4 bases, the J end lost 1 base, and 11 bases lay between the germline ends.

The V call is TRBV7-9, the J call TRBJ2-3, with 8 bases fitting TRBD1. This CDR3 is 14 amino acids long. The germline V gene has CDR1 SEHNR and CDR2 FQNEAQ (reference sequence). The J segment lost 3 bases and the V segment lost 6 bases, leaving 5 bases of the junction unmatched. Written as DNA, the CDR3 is TGTGCCAGCAGTCGGGACAGGTGGACAGATACGCAGTATTTT. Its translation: CASSRDRWTDTQYF. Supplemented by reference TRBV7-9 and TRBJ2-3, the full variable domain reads DTGVSQNPRHKITKRGQNVTFRCDPISEHNRLYWYRQTLGQGPEFLTYFQNEAQLEKSRLLSDRFSAERPKGSFSTLEIQRTEQGDSAMYLCASSRDRWTDTQYFGPGTRLTVL.

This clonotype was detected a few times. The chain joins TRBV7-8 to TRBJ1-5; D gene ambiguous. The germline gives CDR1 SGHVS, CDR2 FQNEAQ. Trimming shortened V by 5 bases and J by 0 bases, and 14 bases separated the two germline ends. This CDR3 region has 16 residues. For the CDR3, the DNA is TGTGCCAGCAGCAGACTAAGGATTATTAGCAATCAGCCCCAGCATTTT. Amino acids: CASSRLRIISNQPQHF.

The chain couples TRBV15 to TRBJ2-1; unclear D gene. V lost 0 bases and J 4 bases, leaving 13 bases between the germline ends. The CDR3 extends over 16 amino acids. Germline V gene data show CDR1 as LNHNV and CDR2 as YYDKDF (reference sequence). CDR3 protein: CATSRDRRILYNEQFF. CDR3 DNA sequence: TGTGCCACCAGCAGAGATCGACGGATCCTATACAATGAGCAGTTCTTC.

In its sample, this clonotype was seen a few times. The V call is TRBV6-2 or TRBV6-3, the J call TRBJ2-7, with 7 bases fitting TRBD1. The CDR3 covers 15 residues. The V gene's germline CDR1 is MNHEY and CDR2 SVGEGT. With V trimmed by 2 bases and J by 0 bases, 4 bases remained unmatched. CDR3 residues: CASSYLRDSSYEQYF. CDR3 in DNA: TGTGCCAGCAGTTACCTACGGGACAGCTCCTACGAGCAGTACTTC.

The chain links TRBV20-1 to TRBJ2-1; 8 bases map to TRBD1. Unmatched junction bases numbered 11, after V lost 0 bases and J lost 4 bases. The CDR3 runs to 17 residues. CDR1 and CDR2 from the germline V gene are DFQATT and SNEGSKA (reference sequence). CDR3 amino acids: CSARDLGTGLGYNEQFF. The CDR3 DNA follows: TGCAGTGCTAGAGACCTTGGGACAGGCCTGGGGTACAATGAGCAGTTCTTC.

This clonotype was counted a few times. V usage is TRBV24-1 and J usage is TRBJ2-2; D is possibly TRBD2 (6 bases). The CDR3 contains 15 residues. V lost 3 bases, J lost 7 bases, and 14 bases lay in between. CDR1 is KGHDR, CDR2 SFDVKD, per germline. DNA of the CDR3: TGTGCCACCAGTGATCCCCGGGACTTCTACGGGGAGCTGTTTTTT. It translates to CATSDPRDFYGELFF.